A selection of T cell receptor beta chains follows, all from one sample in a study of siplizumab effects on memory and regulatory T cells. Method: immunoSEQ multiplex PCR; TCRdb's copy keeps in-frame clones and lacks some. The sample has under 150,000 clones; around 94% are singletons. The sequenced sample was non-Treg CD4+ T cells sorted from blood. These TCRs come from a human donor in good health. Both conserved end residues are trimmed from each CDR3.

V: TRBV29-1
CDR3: SVEAQEGYTEAF

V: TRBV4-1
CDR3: ASSQDISGFNEQF

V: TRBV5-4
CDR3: ASSLRSSGRTETQY

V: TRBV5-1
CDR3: ASSLGWEQPQH

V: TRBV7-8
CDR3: ASSLSVSGSGHTEAF

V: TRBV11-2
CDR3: ASSLGLAGGAETQY

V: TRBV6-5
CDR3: ASSYSTAGSPYEQY

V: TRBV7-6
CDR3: ASSYRAVYGYT

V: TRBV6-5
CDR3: ASSARTEDNQPQH

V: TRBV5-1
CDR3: ASRHGLAGRTDTQY

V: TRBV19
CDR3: ASSIGASSYNEQF

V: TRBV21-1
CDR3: ASSNRTARLSGNTIY

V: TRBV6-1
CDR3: ASRPGTSQREQF

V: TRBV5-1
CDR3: ASSLDRVGLNIQY

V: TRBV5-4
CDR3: ASTKTGINGYT

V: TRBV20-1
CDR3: SGGTDTQY

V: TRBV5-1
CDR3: ASSLWDRAYEQY

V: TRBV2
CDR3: ASGNTEAF

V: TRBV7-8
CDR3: ASSSGASGGIPTGELF

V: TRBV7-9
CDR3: ASRRDQNQETQY

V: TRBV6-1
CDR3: ATQAGQSYEQY

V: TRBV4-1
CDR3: ASSQVYGGLNTQY